The clone carrying this T cell receptor beta chain was seen ten or more times. Between the trimmed V and J ends, which lost 2 bases and 3 bases, there was a span of 2 bases. CDR1 is SEHNR, CDR2 FQNEAQ, per germline (reference sequence). The CDR3 contains 11 residues. The sample originates from a study of early T cells in non-severe SARS-CoV-2 infection. In TCRdb, the 5' RACE reads were re-called with MiXCR into one record per CDR3 protein. Among approximately 97,000 distinct CDR3 sequences listed, approximately 10% were seen once. The rearrangement uses TRBV7-9 and TRBJ2-7, with unresolved D. The clonotype was recovered from an adult who was a healthcare worker with PCR-confirmed SARS-CoV-2 infection or an uninfected control (not recorded which). The sample in question was whole blood, obtained at baseline. The CDR3 nucleotides are TGTGCCAGCAGCTTATACTACGAGCAGTACTTC. Encoded protein: CASSLYYEQYF.